The source of this T cell receptor (beta chain) is a study of cytomegalovirus exposure and HLA in healthy donors (TCRdb year 2017). With respect to the entire study: According to an earlier analysis of several hundred of the donors, about 170 million T cells yielded 117 million unique TCR beta sequences and 276 Gb of sequence data. An early release covering 550 to 650 HLA-typed donors comprised 300 to 350 gigabases of sequencing data and 85 million or so unique TCR sequences. Among the roughly 390 genotyped donors, approximately 82% belonged to the genetic ancestry cluster associated with self-reported Caucasian donors. The aim of the study was to test whether cataloging public T cell receptors could identify signatures of past pathogen exposure. The T cell repertoires of around 730 subjects were profiled by immunosequencing and related to cytomegalovirus serostatus. Along with the approximately 650-subject first cohort, a separate validation cohort of some 130 different subjects was used. High-throughput TCR immunosequencing, statistical association of individual TCRs with disease status, and machine learning were combined to predict cytomegalovirus infection status. In a later analysis, previously published TCR beta repertoires from 666 donors were re-analyzed and high-resolution HLA genotyping was added so that TCR occurrence patterns could be studied. In the later analysis, no new phenotypic data were used to find candidate immune exposures; instead, reliance was placed on TCR beta sequences and their occurrence across donors. An earlier analysis of around 580 of the donors used high-throughput TCR beta sequencing to judge whether each TCR beta V gene segment behaved as functional or pseudogenic. Donor age, sex, ethnicity and CMV serostatus were compiled alongside the repertoire data. Genome-wide SNP genotypes for about 65% of the 666 donors were used in a later genetic analysis, which treated that subset as a discovery cohort. All discovery cohort repertoires had been generated on a single sequencing platform. Both class I and class II loci were covered by HLA typing, at four-digit resolution. The number of typed donors differed by locus: about 620-640 for A, B, C, DRB1 and DQB1; approximately 520 for DQA1; around 610 for DPA1; and about 450 for DPB1. About 5 DR-DQ haplotypes were handled as single units for association and clustering, since linkage in the cohort was strong. Across some 400 genotyped donors of the cohort, an average of roughly 250,000 unique TCR beta nucleotide sequences per donor were sequenced, and approximately 19% of those sequences were non-productive.

The cohort consisted of some 670 healthy bone marrow donors. All cohort members were sampled while nominally healthy, although unrecorded immune exposures were likely present. The donor was CMV seronegative and was included in the group of a few hundred seronegative cohort members. A peripheral blood sample was collected from each donor, and TCR beta sequencing was performed on peripheral blood mononuclear cells. The Qiagen DNeasy Blood Extraction Kit was used to extract genomic DNA from the blood cell samples. Libraries were made using the immunoSEQ multiplex PCR assay. For the multiplex PCR, a mixture combining 60 forward primers for TCR Vbeta segments and 13 reverse primers for TCR Jbeta segments was used. The CDR3 region of rearranged TCR beta genes was amplified from genomic DNA with a multiplex PCR assay. The amplified TCR beta libraries were sequenced on the Illumina HiSeq System as 87-base-pair reads. On the authors' methods: Across the roughly 600 repertoires, a later analysis counted around 80 million unique TCR beta chains, 9.5 million to 13 million of which were shared by at least two donors. Raw reads were error-corrected and collapsed into unique sequences with a nearest-neighbor algorithm that merged closely related sequences to remove PCR and sequencing errors. CDR3 sequences were aligned to IMGT reference sequences to assign V, D and J gene segments. For a sequence to be retained, a match of at least six nucleotides was required to both a V gene segment and a J gene segment. A rearrangement was called productive if the CDR3 had no stop codons and remained in frame with V and J, and every other rearrangement was called non-productive. CDR3 was defined by IMGT convention, running from the second conserved V-encoded cysteine to the conserved J-encoded phenylalanine. The earlier analysis of roughly 590 of the donors excluded any sequence lacking an unambiguous match to a single V gene segment. An earlier analysis of a few hundred of the donors called V segments functional above 56.7% productive rearrangements and segregating when the between-donor standard deviation exceeded 5%. A statistical classification framework was built to diagnose cytomegalovirus status from the catalog of TCR beta chain sequences. V and J gene assignment, in a later analysis, came from comparing TCR nucleotide sequences with IMGT/GENE-DB human TR gene sequences. The TCRdist pipeline was used in a later analysis to assign CDR3 sequences and most-parsimonious VDJ recombination scenarios. In a later analysis, each TCR beta chain was defined by its CDR3 amino acid sequence together with its V-gene family, and reads lacking a unique V-gene family were excluded. To address suspected cross-contamination and a sequencing artifact, a later analysis removed a few hundred highly shared, low-generation-probability nucleotide sequences. In a later analysis, a clonal expansion index for each public chain was calculated from normalized within-repertoire ranks of inferred template counts. A later analysis computed generation probabilities with a VDJ recombination model fitted to out-of-frame rearrangements, and checked the results against IGoR. Hypergeometric tests were used in a later analysis to score TCR-TCR, TCR-HLA and TCR-CMV co-occurrence, with a repertoire-size bias correction applied to the TCR pairs. A later analysis estimated false discovery rates by permuting HLA or CMV assignments 20 times. In a later analysis, co-occurring TCRs were grouped with DBSCAN, and TCRdist sequence similarity was added when clustering was performed within HLA-allele-positive subsets. For co-occurrence clustering, repertoires with fewer than 30,000 or more than 120,000 public chains were excluded, along with 5 or 6 repertoires with anomalous nucleotide sharing. The table was pulled from immuneACCESS by TCRdb, which kept in-frame rearrangements only. Such tables lose some clones; where checked, under half of the loss comes from unresolved V genes, and the rest has no known cause. The D gene and trimming were derived from the DNA, and the V and J assignments and clone size from that table. For this sample the table gives 99,000 or so clones, of which about 70% were detected only once. The ten largest clones represent 3% to 3.5% of the sample.

Counted from cysteine to phenylalanine, this CDR3 has 15 amino acids. Here the CDR3 DNA is all that survives: 45 bases in frame from base 1. V is shortened by 5 bases, J by 1 base, and the region joining them spans 13 bases. CDR1 is given as LGHNA and CDR2 as YSLEER, both from the germline V gene. Broader findings and caveats from the paper: In a later analysis, HLA-associated TCR beta chains showed more clonal expansion and lower generation probabilities than non-associated chains that were equally common. Because HLA typing was missing for some donors at each locus, association tests included only the typed subset. When HLA alleles, especially DR and DQ, strongly co-occurred, attributing TCR associations to individual alleles was difficult. The only immune exposure information available for the cohort was CMV serostatus. A total of 150 or so TCR beta chains were listed by the study as associated with cytomegalovirus. Roughly uniform sequencing depth across donors was assumed in presence/absence analyses, although this assumption may not hold. Compared with the approximately 600-donor mean, donors in an Asian-associated ancestry cluster had fewer N-insertions in productive TCRs, according to a later genetic analysis. Because counts were too low, 15 to 20 rarely observed V segments, including chromosome 9 orphons, were left out of the earlier analysis of about 620 of the donors. A further reported finding was that TCR beta sequences accurately predicted the HLA-A and HLA-B alleles for most subjects in the first cohort. In an earlier analysis of approximately 590 of the donors, most TCR beta V segments appeared in productive rearrangements about 90% or about 30% of the time, broadly matching IMGT annotations. A later analysis found that most CMV-associated TCR beta chains appeared HLA-restricted, with HLA associations seemingly driven largely by CMV exposure. Several of the top co-occurrence clusters appeared to be linked to parvovirus B19, influenza, CMV and Epstein-Barr virus, according to a later analysis. A later analysis found that TCR association rates varied across HLA loci, with DRB1 alleles showing the most associated TCRs and HLA-C alleles the fewest. A few of the identified cytomegalovirus-associated TCR beta chains were confirmed in vitro to be specific for cytomegalovirus antigens. In a later genetic analysis, a missense DCLRE1C variant was associated with V-gene and J-gene trimming of TCR beta chains, and the association was replicated in an independent cohort. The sequencing pipeline was judged likely to have produced a cluster of highly shared sequence variants as a technical artifact. Cytomegalovirus status was reported to be diagnosed by the classifier with high specificity and sensitivity in both the original and validation cohorts. Correlated functional status among segregating V segments might be attributable to linkage disequilibrium, but an unknown experimental factor could not be ruled out. In a later analysis, 15,000 to 20,000 TCR beta sequences were associated with specific HLA alleles at a false discovery rate of 0.05. In this cohort, only TCR beta chains were sequenced, and detectable features were limited by the absence of alpha or paired-chain data. Because the 87-base-pair reads could not distinguish some IMGT-functional V segments, including TRBV6-2 and TRBV6-3, those segments were excluded. It was suggested by the authors that the approach could potentially be generalized to other disease states and immunological phenotypes. Across donors, most TCR sequences were observed very rarely, whereas some public TCRs were present in many individuals.

About this clone itself: The clone's antigen remains unknown. No clone much larger than this one lies a single base away; base qualities are absent.

The clonotype originates from a man aged 30-40 years in good health and CMV-seronegative. The V gene is TRBV4-3 and the J gene is TRBJ2-3; tentative D gene TRBD2, with 6 bases matching. The sequenced material came from PBMCs. The CDR3 sequence is CASSSQRARTDTQYF. Here is the DNA: TGCGCCAGCAGCTCCCAGCGGGCCCGCACAGATACGCAGTATTTT.